A single sample is the source of the 16 T cell receptor beta chains below, sequenced in a study of blood T cell repertoires in COVID-19. Using immunoSEQ multiplex PCR, the repertoire was profiled, and TCRdb retains in-frame clones only, with some absent. The repertoire includes more than 95,000 clones, 85% to 90% of them detected once, and roughly 15% sits in the top ten. Material: peripheral blood. The receptors come from a man aged 45-65 years with acute or convalescent COVID-19.

The V gene is TRBV3-1 (or the pseudogene TRBV3-2), the J gene TRBJ2-5, with 10 positions matching TRBD2. Per the germline V gene, CDR1 is LGHDT and CDR2 is YNNKEL (reference sequence). The CDR3 sequence is 20 residues long. Germline trimming cut 4 bases from V and 5 bases from J; bases unmatched to any gene: 22. CDR3 nucleotides: TGTGCCAGCAGCCCAATGGGATTTTTGTCTAGCGGGAGTTTACGCGAGACCCAGTACTTC. It encodes CASSPMGFLSSGSLRETQYF.

The CDR3 reads CASSKLKRDRGQEDTQYF. The CDR3 bases are TGTGCCAGCAGCAAACTAAAAAGGGACAGGGGGCAGGAAGATACGCAGTATTTT. The rearrangement uses TRBV21-1 and TRBJ2-3; the table names TRBD1, a call not compared with the DNA. TRBV21-1 is listed as a pseudogene. CDR3 length: 18 residues.

The V call is TRBV19, the J call TRBJ1-6; the match to TRBD1 covers 7 bases. Germline values: CDR1 LNHDA, CDR2 SQIVND (reference sequence). Trimming removed 7 bases from V and 7 bases from J; junction bases left unmatched: 7. The CDR3 has 14 amino acids. This CDR3 reads CASTRQGANSPLHF. DNA for the CDR3: TGTGCCAGTACCAGACAGGGCGCGAATTCACCCCTCCACTTT.

The gene calls are TRBV5-5 and TRBJ2-7; D perhaps matches TRBD1 (6 bases). V was cut by 1 base and J by 2 bases, with 7 bases left in between. Germline lookup yields CDR1 SGHKS and CDR2 YYEKEE (reference sequence). The CDR3 is made up of 13 amino acids. The CDR3 here is CASSLPGAYEQYF. Here the CDR3 DNA reads TGTGCCAGCAGCTTGCCAGGGGCCTACGAGCAGTACTTC.

The chain carries TRBV14 and TRBJ2-2, with D possibly matching TRBD2 (6 bases). The ends were cut back, 4 bases at V and 7 bases at J, with 10 bases in the middle. The CDR3 has 13 amino acids. Germline loops: CDR1 SGHDN, CDR2 FVKESK. The CDR3, as DNA: TGTGCCAGCAGCCGCGGGGTTATCGGGGAGCTGTTTTTT. Amino acids: CASSRGVIGELFF.

The rearrangement links TRBV11-1 to TRBJ2-7; no firm D call. With 3 bases removed from V and 2 bases from J, the gap between germline ends came to 8 bases. Per the germline V gene, CDR1 is SGHAT and CDR2 is FQDESV (reference sequence). The CDR3 covers 13 residues. The DNA for the CDR3 is TGTGCCAGCAGCTTGGTCGGTCCCTACGAGCAGTACTTC. Translating gives CASSLVGPYEQYF.

This chain uses TRBV18 with TRBJ2-1; the D is unclear. The V gene lost 2 bases and the J gene lost 10 bases, with 12 bases spanning the gap. CDR3 length equals 13 residues. The germline gives CDR1 KGHSH, CDR2 LQKENI. The CDR3 sequence is CASSPDSLGEQFF. The CDR3 region has the DNA TGTGCCAGCTCACCAGACTCGCTCGGGGAGCAGTTCTTC.

This chain links TRBV3-1 (or the pseudogene TRBV3-2) with TRBJ2-1; TRBD2 aligns across 8 bases. The CDR3 consists of 14 residues. The germline V gene encodes CDR1 LGHDT and CDR2 YNNKEL (reference sequence). V lost 4 bases to trimming and J lost 6 bases; unmatched junction nucleotides: 5. The CDR3 here is CASSRLLAANEQFF. DNA for the CDR3: TGTGCCAGCAGCCGCCTACTAGCGGCCAATGAGCAGTTCTTC.

In this sample, this clone turned up a few times. The chain is built from TRBV6-6 and TRBJ1-6, with TRBD1 matching 8 bases. CDR3 size: 14 residues. Unmatched junction bases numbered 2, after V lost 5 bases and J lost 5 bases. Germline V CDR1 and CDR2: MNHNY, SVGAGI (reference sequence). In DNA, the CDR3 is TGTGCCAGCAGTCTACAGGGGGATAATTCACCCCTCCACTTT. Amino acid sequence: CASSLQGDNSPLHF.

The J gene is TRBJ2-1, the V gene TRBV6-5; D call uncertain. From germline, CDR1 is MNHEY and CDR2 SVGAGI. V shed 0 bases and J shed 2 bases, with 8 bases lying between them. The CDR3 consists of 15 residues. In DNA form, the CDR3 reads TGTGCCAGCAGTTACTCATTAGCCCCCTACAATGAGCAGTTCTTC. Encoded protein: CASSYSLAPYNEQFF.

This clone is termed medium-sized. J is TRBJ2-7 and V is TRBV29-1; D is undetermined. This CDR3 spans 12 amino acids. Trimming removed 3 bases at V and 5 bases at J, with 11 bases between. Germline V gene sequence: CDR1 SQVTM, CDR2 ANQGSEA. CDR3 coding DNA: TGCAGCGTTGACGACGGAGTCGACGAGCAGTACTTC. Its translation: CSVDDGVDEQYF.

This chain joins TRBV14 and TRBJ1-6; no clear D. The ends were cut back, 1 base at V and 4 bases at J, with 8 bases in the middle. From germline, CDR1 is SGHDN and CDR2 FVKESK. This CDR3 has 15 amino acids. CDR3 region: CASSQVYSYNSPLHF. The CDR3 DNA is TGTGCCAGCAGCCAAGTTTACTCTTATAATTCACCCCTCCACTTT.

The chain has TRBV11-3 and TRBJ2-3, with a tentative D call TRBD2 (7 bases). Per germline, CDR1 SGHNT and CDR2 YENEEA. CDR3 length equals 15 residues. V was shortened by 2 bases and J by 5 bases, with 14 bases between the two germline ends. The CDR3 sequence: CASSLRGAGGDTQYF. DNA for the CDR3: TGTGCCAGCAGCTTACGGGGGGCCGGGGGAGATACGCAGTATTTT.

J is TRBJ2-1 and V is TRBV10-1; TRBD2 matches at 15 bases. Per germline, CDR1 WNHNN and CDR2 SYGVQD (reference sequence). Trimming at V came to 2 bases and at J to 2 bases, leaving 4 bases not matched to a gene. CDR3 length: 18 amino acids. CDR3 sequence: CASSERWTSGRAYNEQFF. CDR3 bases: TGCGCCAGCAGTGAGCGGTGGACTAGCGGGAGGGCCTACAATGAGCAGTTCTTC.

The chain employs TRBV5-1 and TRBJ2-1; D possibly corresponds to TRBD2 (6 bases). The V and J ends lost 1 base and 5 bases respectively, with 10 bases between them. The germline gives CDR1 SGHRS, CDR2 YFSETQ. The CDR3 is 14 residues long. The DNA of the CDR3 is TGCGCCAGCAGCTTGTCCGGAGGGCACAATGAGCAGTTCTTC. This sequence encodes CASSLSGGHNEQFF. Looking up the rest from reference TRBV5-1 and TRBJ2-1 gives the full variable domain: KAGVTQTPRYLIKTRGQQVTLSCSPISGHRSVSWYQQTPGQGLQFLFEYFSETQRNKGNFPGRFSGRQFSNSRSEMNVSTLELGDSALYLCASSLSGGHNEQFFGPGTRLTVL.

The CDR3: CASSLGQVAYEQYF. The CDR3 nucleotides are TGTGCCAGCAGCTTAGGACAGGTAGCCTACGAGCAGTACTTC. The V gene is TRBV11-1, the J gene TRBJ2-7; the D gene is possibly TRBD1 (6 bases). Germline values: CDR1 SGHAT, CDR2 FQDESV (reference sequence). V shed 1 base and J shed 2 bases, with 9 bases lying between them. The CDR3 is 14 amino acids.